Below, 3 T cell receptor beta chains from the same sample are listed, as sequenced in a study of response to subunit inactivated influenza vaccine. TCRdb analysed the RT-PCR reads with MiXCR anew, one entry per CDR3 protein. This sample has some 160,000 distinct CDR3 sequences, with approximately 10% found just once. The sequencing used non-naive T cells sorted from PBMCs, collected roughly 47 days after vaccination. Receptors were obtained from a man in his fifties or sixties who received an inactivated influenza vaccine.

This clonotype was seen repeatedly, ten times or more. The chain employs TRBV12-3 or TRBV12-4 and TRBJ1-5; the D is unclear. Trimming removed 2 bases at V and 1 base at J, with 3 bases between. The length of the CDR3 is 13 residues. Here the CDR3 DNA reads TGTGCCAGCAGTTTATCGAGCAATCAGCCCCAGCATTTT. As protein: CASSLSSNQPQHF.

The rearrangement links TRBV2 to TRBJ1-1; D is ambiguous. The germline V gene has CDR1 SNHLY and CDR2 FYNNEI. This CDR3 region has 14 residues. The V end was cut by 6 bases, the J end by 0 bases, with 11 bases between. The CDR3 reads CASRGRSMNTEAFF. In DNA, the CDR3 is TGTGCCAGCAGAGGACGGTCTATGAACACTGAAGCTTTCTTT.

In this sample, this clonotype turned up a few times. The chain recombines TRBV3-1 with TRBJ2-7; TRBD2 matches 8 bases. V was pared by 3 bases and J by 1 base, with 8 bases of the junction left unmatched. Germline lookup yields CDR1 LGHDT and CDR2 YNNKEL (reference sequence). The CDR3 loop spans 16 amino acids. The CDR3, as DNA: TGTGCCAGCAGCCATCTCTCTAGCGGGCAATCCTACGAGCAGTACTTC. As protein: CASSHLSSGQSYEQYF.